The 7 T cell receptor beta chains reported below all come from one sample, sequenced in a study of shared clonotypes between healthy human individuals. Here immunoSEQ multiplex PCR was the method, and the copy in TCRdb shows in-frame clones only, minus some. Of about 1.1 million clones in the sample, roughly 74% were seen once. The sequencing input was memory CD4+ T cells from PBMCs. Subset of the sample: CD45RA-negative fraction. The source of these receptors is a man younger than 35 in good health. Some clones in this sample may be carry-over from other donors' samples.

This clone was seen just once. The chain couples TRBV7-9 to TRBJ2-1, with TRBD1 as a possible D gene (5 bases). CDR3 size: 14 residues. V was trimmed by 5 bases and J by 10 bases, leaving 18 bases between them. CDR1 SEHNR and CDR2 FQNEAQ come from the germline V gene (reference sequence). The CDR3: CASSLDSDPGEQFF. CDR3 bases: TGTGCCAGCAGCCTAGACAGTGACCCCGGGGAGCAGTTCTTC. The full variable domain, its missing parts supplied by reference TRBV7-9 and TRBJ2-1, is DTGVSQNPRHKITKRGQNVTFRCDPISEHNRLYWYRQTLGQGPEFLTYFQNEAQLEKSRLLSDRFSAERPKGSFSTLEIQRTEQGDSAMYLCASSLDSDPGEQFFGPGTRLTVL.

The chain has TRBV6-1 and TRBJ1-2; 8 bases map to TRBD1. The V gene end was trimmed by 6 bases and the J gene end by 8 bases; junction bases not matched to a gene: 11. Germline V lookup: CDR1 MNHNS, CDR2 SASEGT. The CDR3 runs 14 residues. CDR3 sequence: CASSAGTGPGGYTF. CDR3 coding DNA: TGTGCCAGCAGCGCCGGGACAGGTCCCGGGGGCTACACCTTC.

The J gene is TRBJ2-7, the V gene TRBV6-5; TRBD2 matches at 10 bases. The CDR3 length is 15 residues. Germline V CDR1 and CDR2: MNHEY, SVGAGI. J lost 7 bases, V lost 2 bases, and 8 bases had no gene match. CDR3 in amino acids: CASSYRASGGGEQYF. Written as DNA, the CDR3 is TGTGCCAGCAGTTACCGGGCTAGCGGGGGAGGGGAGCAGTACTTC.

The chain is built from TRBV28 and TRBJ2-6; D is possibly TRBD1 (5 bases). Germline V gene sequence: CDR1 MDHEN, CDR2 SYDVKM. V was clipped by 7 bases and J by 3 bases, with 16 bases between them. The CDR3 runs to 16 residues. The CDR3 nucleotides read TGTGCCAGCACCCGTATAGGGGATAATGGGGCCAACGTCCTGACTTTC. It translates to CASTRIGDNGANVLTF.

This clone was detected only once. The chain has TRBV11-2 and TRBJ1-5; D is undetermined. The CDR3 extends over 14 amino acids. Germline V gene lookup returns CDR1 SGHAT and CDR2 FQNNGV. V dropped 3 bases and J dropped 9 bases, with 15 bases sitting between them. CDR3 nucleotide sequence: TGTGCCAGCAGCTTTTATGGGGAGTTGTGGCCCCAGCATTTT. Encoded protein: CASSFYGELWPQHF.

This clone was seen a handful of times. Other DNA sequences in the sample encode the same CDR3. The chain has TRBV11-2 and TRBJ2-7; D could derive from TRBD1 or TRBD2 (5 bases each). The germline V and J ends were trimmed by 3 bases and 2 bases, with 8 bases remaining between them. CDR1 is SGHAT, CDR2 FQNNGV, per germline. The CDR3 runs 13 residues. The CDR3 region is CASSFGGPYEQYF. CDR3 coding DNA: TGTGCCAGCAGCTTTGGGGGTCCCTACGAGCAGTACTTC.

Of note for this clone: This could be a read error, since a much larger clone is one nucleotide away. The CDR3 nucleotides read TGTGCCAGCAGCTTGACCAGAGATGACACCGGGGGGCTGTTTTTT. It yields the protein CASSLTRDDTGGLFF. The chain recombines TRBV7-3 with TRBJ2-2, with D maybe TRBD2 (6 bases). The CDR3 contains 15 residues. Germline CDR1 SGHTA, CDR2 FQGTGA.